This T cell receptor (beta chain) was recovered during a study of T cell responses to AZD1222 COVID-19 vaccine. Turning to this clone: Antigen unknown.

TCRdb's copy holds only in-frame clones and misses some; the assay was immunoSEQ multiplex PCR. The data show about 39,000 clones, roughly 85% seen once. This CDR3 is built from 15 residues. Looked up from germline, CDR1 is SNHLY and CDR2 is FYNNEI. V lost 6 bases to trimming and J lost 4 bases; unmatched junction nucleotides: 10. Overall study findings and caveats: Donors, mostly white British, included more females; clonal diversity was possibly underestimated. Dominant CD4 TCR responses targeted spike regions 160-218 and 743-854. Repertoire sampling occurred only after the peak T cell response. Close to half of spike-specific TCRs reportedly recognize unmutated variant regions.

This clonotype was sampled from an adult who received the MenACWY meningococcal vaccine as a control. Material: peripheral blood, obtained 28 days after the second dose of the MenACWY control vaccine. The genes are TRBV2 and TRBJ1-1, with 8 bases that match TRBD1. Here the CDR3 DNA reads TGTGCCAGCAGATCCAGGGGGCGGGCTGGCACTGAAGCTTTCTTT. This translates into CASRSRGRAGTEAFF.